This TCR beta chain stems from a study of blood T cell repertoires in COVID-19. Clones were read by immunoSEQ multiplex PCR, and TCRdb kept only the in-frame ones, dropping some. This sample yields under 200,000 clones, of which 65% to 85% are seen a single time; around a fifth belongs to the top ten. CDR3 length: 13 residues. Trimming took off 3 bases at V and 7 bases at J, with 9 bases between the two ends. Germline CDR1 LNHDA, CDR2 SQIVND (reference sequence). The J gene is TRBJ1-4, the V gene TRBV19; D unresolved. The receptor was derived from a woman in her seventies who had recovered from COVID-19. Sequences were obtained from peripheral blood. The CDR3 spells CASSIGRLEKLFF. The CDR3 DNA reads TGTGCCAGTAGTATCGGCAGACTTGAAAAACTGTTTTTT.